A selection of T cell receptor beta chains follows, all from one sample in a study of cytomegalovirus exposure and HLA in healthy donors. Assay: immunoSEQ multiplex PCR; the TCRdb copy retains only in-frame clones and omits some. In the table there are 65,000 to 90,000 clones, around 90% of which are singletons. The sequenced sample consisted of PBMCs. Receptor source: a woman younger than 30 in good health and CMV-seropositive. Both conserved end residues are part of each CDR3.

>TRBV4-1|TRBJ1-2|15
CASSQDPDRGYGYTF
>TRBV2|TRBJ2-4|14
CASSGQGAKNIQYF
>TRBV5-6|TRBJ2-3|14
CASSLVDRLDTQYF
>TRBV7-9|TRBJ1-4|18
CASSSWTGRSTTNEKLFF
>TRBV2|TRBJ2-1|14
CASRLLPSYNEQFF
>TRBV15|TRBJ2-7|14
CATSIGGDSYEQYF
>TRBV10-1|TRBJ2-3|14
CASRAGGNTDTQYF
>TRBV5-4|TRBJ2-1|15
CASSQGWGHYNEQFF
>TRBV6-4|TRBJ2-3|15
CASSEGTSGTDTQYF
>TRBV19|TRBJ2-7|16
CASARGGSGGNYEQYF